The 26 T cell receptor beta chains in this list originate from one sample, sequenced in a study of shared clonotypes between healthy human individuals. Assay: immunoSEQ multiplex PCR; the TCRdb copy retains only in-frame clones and omits some. The table has about 2.2 million clones, approximately 94% seen once; the top ten hold over 1.5%. Terminally differentiated effector memory CD45RA+ cells were left out of the naive CD8 fraction, which was CD45RO-negative and positively selected for CCR7. The specimen was naive CD8+ T cells from PBMCs. The receptors derive from a young man in good health. Some clones in this sample may be carry-over from other donors' samples.

As concerns this clone: The sample carries other DNA sequences with the same CDR3. The chain has TRBV9 and TRBJ2-7; tentatively, D is TRBD1 (5 bases). This CDR3 has 13 amino acids. Germline CDR1 reads SGDLS; CDR2 reads YYNGEE. Trimming took 4 bases from V and 4 from J, leaving 12 bases between them. The CDR3 coding sequence is TGTGCCAGCAGCCCCAGGGTCTCATACGAGCAGTACTTC. This gives the protein CASSPRVSYEQYF.

This clone was detected only once. The J gene is TRBJ1-5, the V gene TRBV28; maybe TRBD1 (6 bases). The CDR3 runs to 15 residues. V gave up 10 bases and J gave up 0 bases, with 16 bases separating them. CDR1 is MDHEN and CDR2 is SYDVKM in the germline V gene. The CDR3 region has the DNA TGTGCCACCCGGGACAAAGTCTATAGCAATCAGCCCCAGCATTTT. As protein: CATRDKVYSNQPQHF.

The gene calls are TRBV28 and TRBJ1-5, with D possibly matching TRBD1 (5 bases). This CDR3 is built from 15 residues. V was pared by 1 base and J by 1 base, with 8 bases between. CDR1 is MDHEN and CDR2 is SYDVKM in the germline V gene. For the CDR3, the DNA is TGTGCCAGCAGTTTATTGACAGCGAGCAATCAGCCCCAGCATTTT. It is translated as CASSLLTASNQPQHF.

V and J are TRBV30 and TRBJ1-1; D may be TRBD1 (6 bases). CDR3 length: 12 residues. Germline CDR1 and CDR2: GTSNPN and SVGIG (reference sequence). V shed 5 bases and J shed 3 bases, with 10 bases lying between them. CDR3 region: CAWATGYTEAFF. In DNA form, the CDR3 reads TGTGCCTGGGCCACAGGGTACACTGAAGCTTTCTTT.

The rearrangement joins TRBV10-3 to TRBJ2-7; possible D gene TRBD2, 5 bases. The CDR3 runs 16 residues. V gave up 5 bases and J gave up 0 bases, with 17 bases separating them. The germline gives CDR1 ENHRY, CDR2 SYGVKD. CDR3 DNA: TGTGCCATCAGTCGTACCGGGTCCGCGGGCTCCTACGAGCAGTACTTC. This gives the protein CAISRTGSAGSYEQYF.

This clone was counted once. The chain has TRBV28 and TRBJ2-3, with D perhaps matching TRBD2 (5 bases). This CDR3 has 17 amino acids. V lost 6 bases and J lost 0, with 19 bases in between. Germline lookup yields CDR1 MDHEN and CDR2 SYDVKM. The CDR3 region is CASSRSPRTYSTDTQYF. The CDR3 region has the DNA TGTGCCAGCAGCCGATCGCCTCGGACTTATAGCACAGATACGCAGTATTTT.

This clone was detected once. The V call is TRBV4-3, the J call TRBJ2-1; D gene unclear. Germline V CDR1 and CDR2: LGHNA, YSLEER. Trimming left V 0 bases short and J 7 bases short, with 16 bases between. The CDR3 runs 16 residues. Here the CDR3 DNA reads TGCGCCAGCAGCCAAGATCCACCTTCTCTGCGAAATGAGCAGTTCTTC. Translation: CASSQDPPSLRNEQFF.

V and J are TRBV7-2 and TRBJ2-3; 16 bases fit TRBD2. The CDR3 extends over 19 amino acids. The trim removed 6 bases at V and 5 bases at J, leaving 14 bases unmatched. CDR1 and CDR2 from the germline V gene are SGHTA and FQGNSA. As DNA, the CDR3 is TGTGCCAGCAGTGACATCACCGGGACTAGCGGGAGGGCCTTAGATACGCAGTATTTT. The encoded protein is CASSDITGTSGRALDTQYF.

The rearrangement joins TRBV9 to TRBJ2-7; D is tentatively TRBD1 or TRBD2 (5 bases each). The germline V gene encodes CDR1 SGDLS and CDR2 YYNGEE. The CDR3 extends over 15 amino acids. Trimming shortened V by 4 bases and J by 1 base, and 15 bases separated the two germline ends. The CDR3: CASSPQGTASYEQYF. DNA for the CDR3: TGTGCCAGCAGCCCCCAAGGGACGGCATCCTACGAGCAGTACTTC.

The chain has TRBV28 and TRBJ2-7, with 7 bases identical to TRBD1. Germline assignment: CDR1 MDHEN and CDR2 SYDVKM. Trimming cost V 5 bases and J 3 bases; bases outside gene matches: 4. This CDR3 contains 13 residues. CDR3 bases: TGTGCCAGCAGTGGAAGGGACAGCTACGAGCAGTACTTC. Its protein product is CASSGRDSYEQYF. Together with reference TRBV28 and TRBJ2-7, the CDR3 gives the full variable domain: DVKVTQSSRYLVKRTGEKVFLECVQDMDHENMFWYRQDPGLGLRLIYFSYDVKMKEKGDIPEGYSVSREKKERFSLILESASTNQTSMYLCASSGRDSYEQYFGPGTRLTVT.

CDR3 in DNA: TGTGCCAGCAGCGTAGCTGGCCGGGCAGAAAACTATGGCTACACCTTC. This sequence encodes CASSVAGRAENYGYTF. This sequence joins TRBV9 and TRBJ1-2; no clear D gene. The CDR3 is 16 residues long. V was cut by 0 bases and J by 2 bases, with 14 bases left in between. Per germline, CDR1 SGDLS and CDR2 YYNGEE.

The chain carries TRBV6-1 and TRBJ1-2; 7 nucleotides agree with TRBD1. The CDR3 consists of 15 residues. Trimming took 4 bases from V and 0 from J; bases not matched to a gene: 5. In germline, CDR1 is MNHNS, CDR2 SASEGT. Here the CDR3 reads CASSARQGANYGYTF. In DNA, the CDR3 is TGTGCCAGCAGTGCCCGACAGGGCGCTAACTATGGCTACACCTTC.

Turning to this clone: An end of the junction does not agree with germline; a read error may underlie this. The same CDR3 can be traced to other DNA sequences in this sample. The chain links TRBV11-2 to TRBJ2-7; 7 positions agree with TRBD1. This CDR3 contains 15 residues. Germline values: CDR1 SGHAT, CDR2 FQNNGV. The CDR3 DNA is TGCGCCAGCAGCCTCGGGGCAGGGGGCTCCTACGAGCAGTACTTC. As protein: CASSLGAGGSYEQYF.

CDR3: CASSLRDLVPQETQYF. CDR3 DNA: TGTGCCAGTAGCCTCCGGGACCTCGTTCCTCAAGAGACCCAGTACTTC. The chain links TRBV19 to TRBJ2-5; D possibly uses TRBD1 or TRBD2 (5 bases each). Germline V gene data show CDR1 as LNHDA and CDR2 as SQIVND (reference sequence). This CDR3 comprises 16 residues. Trimming pared 6 bases from V and 2 bases from J, leaving 19 bases between.

A word on this clone: The sample has other DNA sequences that encode this CDR3 too. The CDR3 DNA is TGTGCCAGCAGCCAACGCGGCAACTACGAGCAGTACTTC. Translation: CASSQRGNYEQYF. J is TRBJ2-7 and V is TRBV14; no firm D call. Germline assignment: CDR1 SGHDN and CDR2 FVKESK. V gave up 2 bases and J gave up 3 bases, with 8 bases separating them. The length of the CDR3 is 13 residues.

The V call is TRBV6-5, the J call TRBJ1-1; D might be TRBD1 (5 bases). The CDR3 has 15 residues. With 5 bases removed from V and 5 bases from J, the gap between germline ends came to 18 bases. Germline lookup yields CDR1 MNHEY and CDR2 SVGAGI. DNA of the CDR3: TGTGCCAGCAGTCCCCGTGAGGGCGGGGGGACTGAAGCTTTCTTT. It yields the protein CASSPREGGGTEAFF.

The chain carries TRBV11-2 and TRBJ2-1; 8 bases match TRBD2. The V gene's germline CDR1 is SGHAT and CDR2 FQNNGV. The CDR3 has 15 amino acids. V was clipped by 2 bases and J by 12 bases; unmatched bases: 12. DNA of the CDR3: TGTGCCAGCAGCTTATTGGCGGGAGGAAAACCGGGGCAGTTCTTC. This codes for CASSLLAGGKPGQFF.

The V call is TRBV2, the J call TRBJ1-2; possibly TRBD1 for D (6 bases). This CDR3 is built from 14 residues. CDR1 and CDR2 (germline): SNHLY, FYNNEI. Trimming removed 0 bases from V and 4 bases from J, with 9 bases in between. CDR3 loop: CASSEARTAYGYTF. In DNA form, the CDR3 reads TGTGCCAGCAGTGAAGCGCGGACAGCCTATGGCTACACCTTC.

This clone appeared a single time. The V and J genes are TRBV28 and TRBJ2-7; D might be TRBD1 (6 bases). The CDR3 is made up of 14 amino acids. The V end lost 6 bases, the J end lost 3 bases, and 15 bases lay between the germline ends. Germline CDR1 reads MDHEN; CDR2 reads SYDVKM. The CDR3 region is CASSLRQVIYEQYF. For the CDR3, the DNA is TGTGCCAGCAGCCTGAGACAGGTTATCTACGAGCAGTACTTC.

The V and J genes are TRBV10-1 and TRBJ2-1; 7 positions match TRBD1. V shed 7 bases and J 9 bases; nucleotides not matched to a gene: 9. The V gene's germline CDR1 is WNHNN and CDR2 SYGVQD (reference sequence). The CDR3 runs to 13 residues. The CDR3 DNA is TGCGCCAGCACCACTACAGGGGCTAGTGAGCAGTTCTTC. The encoded protein is CASTTTGASEQFF.

The chain uses TRBV27 and TRBJ1-1; 8 bases fit TRBD1. V shed 0 bases, J shed 7 bases, and the junction held 16 bases outside the gene matches. CDR1 MNHEY and CDR2 SMNVEV come from the germline V gene (reference sequence). This CDR3 is built from 18 residues. CDR3 loop: CASSLSLHTRTGRFEAFF. The CDR3 nucleotides read TGTGCCAGCAGTTTATCCTTGCACACGCGGACAGGGCGTTTTGAAGCTTTCTTT.

The chain recombines TRBV5-1 with TRBJ1-1; D not resolved. Germline values: CDR1 SGHRS, CDR2 YFSETQ. The CDR3 sequence is 15 residues long. Trimming took 4 bases from V and 0 from J, leaving 13 bases between them. The CDR3 DNA sequence: TGCGCCAGCAGCCGCAATAGAGAGATGAACACTGAAGCTTTCTTT. This translates into CASSRNREMNTEAFF. Based on the CDR3 plus reference TRBV5-1 and TRBJ1-1, the full variable domain is KAGVTQTPRYLIKTRGQQVTLSCSPISGHRSVSWYQQTPGQGLQFLFEYFSETQRNKGNFPGRFSGRQFSNSRSEMNVSTLELGDSALYLCASSRNREMNTEAFFGQGTRLTVV.

The genes are TRBV6-5 and TRBJ1-2; tentatively, D is TRBD1 (6 bases). Looked up from germline, CDR1 is MNHEY and CDR2 is SVGAGI. Trimming took 2 bases from V and 7 from J, leaving 17 bases between them. The CDR3 runs 15 residues. The CDR3 coding sequence is TGTGCCAGCAGTTACCTCCAGGGGCCGTGGTCTGGCTACACCTTC. Translated, it gives CASSYLQGPWSGYTF.

This clone was detected once. The V call is TRBV27, the J call TRBJ1-1; TRBD1 agrees at 7 bases. Germline V gene data show CDR1 as MNHEY and CDR2 as SMNVEV (reference sequence). After removal of 6 bases from V and 2 bases from J, the junction contained 6 bases not matched to a gene. The CDR3 extends over 14 amino acids. CDR3 in amino acids: CASRNRGANTEAFF. As DNA, the CDR3 is TGTGCCAGCAGGAACAGGGGAGCTAACACTGAAGCTTTCTTT.

The chain combines TRBV6-6 with TRBJ2-7; D remains unclear. Germline values: CDR1 MNHNY, CDR2 SVGAGI (reference sequence). This CDR3 contains 14 residues. The V end lost 5 bases, the J end lost 3 bases, and 14 bases lay between the germline ends. CDR3 loop: CASSSLPKGYEQYF. CDR3 nucleotide sequence: TGTGCCAGCAGTAGTCTTCCCAAGGGCTACGAGCAGTACTTC.

V gene TRBV9 combines with J gene TRBJ1-3; TRBD1 might be the D (6 bases). V was trimmed by 3 bases and J by 6 bases, leaving 16 bases between them. Germline V gene sequence: CDR1 SGDLS, CDR2 YYNGEE. This CDR3 is 15 amino acids long. CDR3 bases: TGTGCCAGCAGCGGACAACAGGGAAAGGAAAACACCATATATTTT. Amino acids: CASSGQQGKENTIYF.